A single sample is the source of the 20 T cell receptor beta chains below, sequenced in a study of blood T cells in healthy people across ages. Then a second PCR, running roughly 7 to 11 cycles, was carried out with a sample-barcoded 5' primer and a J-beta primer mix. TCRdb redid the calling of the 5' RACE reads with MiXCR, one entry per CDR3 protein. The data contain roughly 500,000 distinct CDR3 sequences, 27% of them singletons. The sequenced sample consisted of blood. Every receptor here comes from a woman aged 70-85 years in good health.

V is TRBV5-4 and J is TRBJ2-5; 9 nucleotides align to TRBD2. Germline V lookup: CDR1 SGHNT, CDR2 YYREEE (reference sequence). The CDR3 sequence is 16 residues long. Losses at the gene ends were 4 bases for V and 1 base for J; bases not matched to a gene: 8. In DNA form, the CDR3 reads TGTGCCAGCAGCCTCAAGCGGGGGGCGGTCCAAGAGACCCAGTACTTC. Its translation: CASSLKRGAVQETQYF.

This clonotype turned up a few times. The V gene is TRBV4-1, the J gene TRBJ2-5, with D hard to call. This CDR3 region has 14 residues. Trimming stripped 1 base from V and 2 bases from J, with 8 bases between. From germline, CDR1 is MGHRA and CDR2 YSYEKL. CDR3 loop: CASSQGLLQETQYF. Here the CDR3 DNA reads TGCGCCAGCAGCCAAGGTCTATTACAAGAGACCCAGTACTTC.

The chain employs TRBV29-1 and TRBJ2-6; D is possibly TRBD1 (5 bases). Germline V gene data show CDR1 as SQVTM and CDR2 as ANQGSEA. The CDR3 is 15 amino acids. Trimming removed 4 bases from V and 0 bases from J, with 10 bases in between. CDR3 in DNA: TGCAGCGTTGTTGCAGGGTCCTCTGGGGCCAACGTCCTGACTTTC. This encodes CSVVAGSSGANVLTF.

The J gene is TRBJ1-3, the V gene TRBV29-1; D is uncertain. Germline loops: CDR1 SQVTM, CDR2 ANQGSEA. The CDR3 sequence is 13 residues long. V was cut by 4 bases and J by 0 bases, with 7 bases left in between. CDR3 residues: CSVAPSSGNTIYF. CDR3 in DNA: TGCAGCGTTGCCCCGAGCTCTGGAAACACCATATATTTT.

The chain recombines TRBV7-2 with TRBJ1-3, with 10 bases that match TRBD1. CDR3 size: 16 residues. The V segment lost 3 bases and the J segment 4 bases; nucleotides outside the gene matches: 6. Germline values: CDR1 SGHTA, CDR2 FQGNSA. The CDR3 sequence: CASSLRDRGPGNTIYF. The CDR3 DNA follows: TGTGCCAGCAGCTTGCGAGACAGGGGGCCGGGAAACACCATATATTTT.

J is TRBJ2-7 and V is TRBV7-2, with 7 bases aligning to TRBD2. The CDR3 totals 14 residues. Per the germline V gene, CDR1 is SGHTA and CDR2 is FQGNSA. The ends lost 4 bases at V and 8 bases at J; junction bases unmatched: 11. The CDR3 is CASSSGGPPTKQYF. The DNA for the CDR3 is TGTGCCAGCAGCTCGGGGGGACCCCCGACGAAGCAGTACTTC.

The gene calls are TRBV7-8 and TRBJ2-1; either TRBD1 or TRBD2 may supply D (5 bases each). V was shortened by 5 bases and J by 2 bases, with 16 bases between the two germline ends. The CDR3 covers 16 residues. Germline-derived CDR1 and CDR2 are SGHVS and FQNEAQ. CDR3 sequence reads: CASSPRWDGTYNEQFF. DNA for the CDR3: TGTGCCAGCAGCCCTCGTTGGGACGGCACCTACAATGAGCAGTTCTTC.

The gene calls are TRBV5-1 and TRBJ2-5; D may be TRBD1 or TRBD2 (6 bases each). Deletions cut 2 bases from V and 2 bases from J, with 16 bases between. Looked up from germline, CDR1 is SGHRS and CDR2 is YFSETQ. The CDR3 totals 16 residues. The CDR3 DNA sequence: TGCGCCAGCAGCTTCGAGAGGGGGGATGGGCAAGAGACCCAGTACTTC. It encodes CASSFERGDGQETQYF.

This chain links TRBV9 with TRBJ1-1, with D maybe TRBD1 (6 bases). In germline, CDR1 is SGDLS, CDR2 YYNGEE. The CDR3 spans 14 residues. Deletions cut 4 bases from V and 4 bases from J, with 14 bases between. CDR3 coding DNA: TGTGCCAGCAGCCCCCACGACAGGTTCACTGAAGCTTTCTTT. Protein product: CASSPHDRFTEAFF. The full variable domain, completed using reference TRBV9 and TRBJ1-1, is DSGVTQTPKHLITATGQRVTLRCSPRSGDLSVYWYQQSLDQGLQFLIQYYNGEERAKGNILERFSAQQFPDLHSELNLSSLELGDSALYFCASSPHDRFTEAFFGQGTRLTVV.

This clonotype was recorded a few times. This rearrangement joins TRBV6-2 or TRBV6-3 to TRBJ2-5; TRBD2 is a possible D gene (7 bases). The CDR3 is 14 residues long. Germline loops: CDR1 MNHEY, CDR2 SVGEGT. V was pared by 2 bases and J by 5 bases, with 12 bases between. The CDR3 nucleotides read TGTGCCAGCAGTTACGGGGGGGGCGCGGAGACCCAGTACTTC. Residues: CASSYGGGAETQYF.

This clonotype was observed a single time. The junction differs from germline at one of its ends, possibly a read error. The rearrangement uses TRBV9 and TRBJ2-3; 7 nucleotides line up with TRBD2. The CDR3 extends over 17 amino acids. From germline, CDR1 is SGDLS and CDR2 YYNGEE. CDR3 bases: TGCGCCAGCAGCGTAGGAGGTTATCGGGGGGGCACAGATACGCAGTATTTT. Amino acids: CASSVGGYRGGTDTQYF.

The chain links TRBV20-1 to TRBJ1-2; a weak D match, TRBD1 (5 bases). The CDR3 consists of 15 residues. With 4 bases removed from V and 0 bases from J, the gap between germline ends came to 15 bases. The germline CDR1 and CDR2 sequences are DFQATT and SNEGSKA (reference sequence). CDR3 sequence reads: CSANPGRVSNYGYTF. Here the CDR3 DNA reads TGCAGTGCTAATCCTGGCAGGGTTTCTAACTATGGCTACACCTTC.

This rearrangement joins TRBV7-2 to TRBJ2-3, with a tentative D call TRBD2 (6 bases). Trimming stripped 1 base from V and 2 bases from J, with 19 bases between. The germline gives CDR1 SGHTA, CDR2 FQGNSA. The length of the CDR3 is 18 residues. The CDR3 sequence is CASSLVVSRGGSTDTQYF. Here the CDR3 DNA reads TGTGCCAGCAGCTTAGTGGTTTCGCGGGGCGGTTCCACAGATACGCAGTATTTT. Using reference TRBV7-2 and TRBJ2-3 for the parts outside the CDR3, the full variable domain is GAGVSQSPSNKVTEKGKDVELRCDPISGHTALYWYRQSLGQGLEFLIYFQGNSAPDKSGLPSDRFSAERTGGSVSTLTIQRTQQEDSAVYLCASSLVVSRGGSTDTQYFGPGTRLTVL.

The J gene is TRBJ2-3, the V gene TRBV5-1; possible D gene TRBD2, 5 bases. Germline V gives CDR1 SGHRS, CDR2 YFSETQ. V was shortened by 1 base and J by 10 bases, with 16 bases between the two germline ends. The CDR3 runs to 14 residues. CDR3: CASSLWSGELAQYF. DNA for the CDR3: TGCGCCAGCAGCTTGTGGTCCGGGGAACTTGCGCAGTATTTT.

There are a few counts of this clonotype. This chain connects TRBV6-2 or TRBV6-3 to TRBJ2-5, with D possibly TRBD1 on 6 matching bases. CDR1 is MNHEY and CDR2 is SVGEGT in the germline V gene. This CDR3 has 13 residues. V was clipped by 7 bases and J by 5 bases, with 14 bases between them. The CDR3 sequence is CASIPTGWETQYF. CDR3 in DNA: TGTGCCAGCATTCCGACAGGTTGGGAGACCCAGTACTTC.

The CDR3 loop reads CASSLSRVEQYF. The CDR3 DNA sequence: TGTGCCAGCAGTTTATCTAGGGTCGAGCAGTACTTC. The chain employs TRBV12-3 or TRBV12-4 and TRBJ2-7; D not certain. Trimming pared 2 bases from V and 6 bases from J, leaving 8 bases between. This CDR3 has 12 amino acids.

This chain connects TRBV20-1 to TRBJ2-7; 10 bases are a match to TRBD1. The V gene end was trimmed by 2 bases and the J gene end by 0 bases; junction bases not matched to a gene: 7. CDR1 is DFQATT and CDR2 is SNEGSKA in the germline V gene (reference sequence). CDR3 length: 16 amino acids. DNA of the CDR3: TGCAGTGCTAGATCCTCGGGACAGGGGTCCTCCTACGAGCAGTACTTC. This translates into CSARSSGQGSSYEQYF.

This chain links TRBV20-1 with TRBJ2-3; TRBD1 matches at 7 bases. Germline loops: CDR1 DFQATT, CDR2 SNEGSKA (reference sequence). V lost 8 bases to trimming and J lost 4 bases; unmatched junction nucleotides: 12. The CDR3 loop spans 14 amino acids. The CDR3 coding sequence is TGCAGTTATCGGGACAGCAAGGGAGCAGATACGCAGTATTTT. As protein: CSYRDSKGADTQYF.

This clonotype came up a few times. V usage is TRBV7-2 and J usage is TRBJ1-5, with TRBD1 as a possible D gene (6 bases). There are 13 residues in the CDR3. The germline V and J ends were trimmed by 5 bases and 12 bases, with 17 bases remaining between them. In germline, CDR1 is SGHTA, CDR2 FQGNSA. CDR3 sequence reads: CASSPEQGLLQHF. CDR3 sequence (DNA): TGTGCCAGCAGCCCCGAACAGGGTTTGCTCCAGCATTTT.

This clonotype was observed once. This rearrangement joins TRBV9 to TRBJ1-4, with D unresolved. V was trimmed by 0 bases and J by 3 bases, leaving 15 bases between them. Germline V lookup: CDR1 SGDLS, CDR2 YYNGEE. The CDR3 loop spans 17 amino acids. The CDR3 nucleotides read TGTGCCAGCAGCGTAGGTTTAACGACATCATCTAATGAAAAACTGTTTTTT. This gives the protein CASSVGLTTSSNEKLFF. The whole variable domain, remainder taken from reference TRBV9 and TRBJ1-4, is DSGVTQTPKHLITATGQRVTLRCSPRSGDLSVYWYQQSLDQGLQFLIQYYNGEERAKGNILERFSAQQFPDLHSELNLSSLELGDSALYFCASSVGLTTSSNEKLFFGSGTQLSVL.